The 9 T cell receptor beta chains reported below all come from one sample, sequenced in a study of T cell responses to AZD1222 COVID-19 vaccine. Data came from immunoSEQ multiplex PCR; TCRdb stores just in-frame clones and leaves some out. The sample holds over 130,000 clones, more than 90% seen once. The input for sequencing was peripheral blood, taken 28 days after the second AZD1222 dose. The receptors come from an adult who received the AZD1222 COVID-19 vaccine.

This sequence joins TRBV27 and TRBJ1-1; D call uncertain. CDR3 length: 13 residues. V lost 2 bases and J lost 1, with 5 bases in between. CDR1 and CDR2 from the germline V gene are MNHEY and SMNVEV (reference sequence). CDR3 DNA sequence: TGTGCCAGCAGTTTAAAAGGGAACACTGAAGCTTTCTTT. The encoded protein is CASSLKGNTEAFF.

The chain recombines TRBV2 with TRBJ2-2; D call uncertain. V gave up 4 bases and J gave up 3 bases, with 9 bases separating them. Germline CDR1 and CDR2: SNHLY and FYNNEI. The CDR3 length is 14 residues. The CDR3 reads CASSVRRDTGELFF. Here the CDR3 DNA reads TGTGCCAGCAGTGTTCGCCGTGACACCGGGGAGCTGTTTTTT. Filled out from reference TRBV2 and TRBJ2-2, the complete variable domain reads EPEVTQTPSHQVTQMGQEVILRCVPISNHLYFYWYRQILGQKVEFLVSFYNNEISEKSEIFDDQFSVERPDGSNFTLKIRSTKLEDSAMYFCASSVRRDTGELFFGEGSRLTVL.

The gene calls are TRBV10-3 and TRBJ1-1, with D maybe TRBD1 (5 bases). The CDR3 sequence is 14 residues long. The V and J ends lost 5 bases and 1 base respectively, with 11 bases between them. The V gene's germline CDR1 is ENHRY and CDR2 SYGVKD. The DNA of the CDR3 is TGTGCCATCAGTCCGCGGGGCGAGAACACTGAAGCTTTCTTT. This translates into CAISPRGENTEAFF.

The chain uses TRBV24-1 and TRBJ2-1, with D perhaps TRBD2 (6 bases). V was cut by 4 bases and J by 0 bases, with 15 bases left in between. The CDR3 extends over 17 amino acids. CDR1 and CDR2 from the germline V gene are KGHDR and SFDVKD. The DNA of the CDR3 is TGTGCCACCAGTGACCTACCTTCCGGGAGCTCCTACAATGAGCAGTTCTTC. This sequence encodes CATSDLPSGSSYNEQFF.

The rearrangement links TRBV4-3 to TRBJ2-7; a weak D match, TRBD1 (7 bases). Trimming took 4 bases from V and 1 from J, leaving 17 bases between them. The germline V gene encodes CDR1 LGHNA and CDR2 YSLEER. The CDR3 spans 16 residues. CDR3 nucleotides: TGCGCCAGCAGCCCGGGGGAAGGGACAGCGTCCTACGAGCAGTACTTC. Translating gives CASSPGEGTASYEQYF.

The V and J genes are TRBV2 and TRBJ1-2; D might be TRBD1 (6 bases). The CDR3 covers 14 residues. V shed 2 bases and J shed 8 bases, with 15 bases lying between them. Per germline, CDR1 SNHLY and CDR2 FYNNEI. The CDR3 loop reads CASSERTASRGYTF. CDR3 bases: TGTGCCAGCAGTGAACGGACAGCCTCCCGGGGCTACACCTTC.

CDR3 bases: TGTGCCAGCAGCCCGGACAGTACAAGCACAGATACGCAGTATTTT. This translates into CASSPDSTSTDTQYF. This chain uses TRBV13 with TRBJ2-3, with a weak D call TRBD1 (6 bases). V was trimmed by 5 bases and J by 0 bases, leaving 12 bases between them. CDR3 length: 15 residues. Germline loops: CDR1 PRHDT, CDR2 FYEKMQ (reference sequence).

The chain combines TRBV11-2 with TRBJ1-5; D unclear. The germline gives CDR1 SGHAT, CDR2 FQNNGV. Trimming cost V 3 bases and J 3 bases, with 6 bases left between them. The CDR3 has 13 amino acids. The CDR3: CASSFSTNQPQHF. CDR3 DNA: TGTGCCAGCAGCTTCAGCACCAATCAGCCCCAGCATTTT.

V and J are TRBV15 and TRBJ1-5; D unclear. The CDR3 spans 16 residues. The germline gives CDR1 LNHNV, CDR2 YYDKDF (reference sequence). Trimming pared 0 bases from V and 2 bases from J, leaving 11 bases between. CDR3 DNA: TGTGCCACCAGCAGAGATCTGGGGAGAGGCAATCAGCCCCAGCATTTT. As protein: CATSRDLGRGNQPQHF.